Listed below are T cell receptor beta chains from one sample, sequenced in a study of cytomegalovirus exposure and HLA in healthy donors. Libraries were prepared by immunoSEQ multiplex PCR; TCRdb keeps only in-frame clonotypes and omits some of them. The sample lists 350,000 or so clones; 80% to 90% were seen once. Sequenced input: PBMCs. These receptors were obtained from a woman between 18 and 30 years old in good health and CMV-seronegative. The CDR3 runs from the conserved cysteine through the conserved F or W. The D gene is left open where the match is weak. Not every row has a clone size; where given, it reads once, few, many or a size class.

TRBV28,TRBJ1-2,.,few,CASSLGQRTYGYTF,TGTGCCAGCAGTTTGGGGCAGAGGACCTATGGCTACACCTTC
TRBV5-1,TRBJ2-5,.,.,CASSLDAFGTQYF,TGCGCCAGCAGCTTGGATGCGTTTGGGACCCAGTACTTC
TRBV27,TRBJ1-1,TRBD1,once,CASSPRQGPNTEAFF,TGTGCCAGCAGTCCCCGACAGGGGCCGAACACTGAAGCTTTCTTT
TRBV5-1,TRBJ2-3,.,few,CASSSDGTSTDTQYF,TGCGCCAGCAGCTCCGACGGGACTAGCACAGATACGCAGTATTTT
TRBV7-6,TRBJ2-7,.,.,CASSLRPPTTLYEQYF,TGTGCCAGCAGCTTACGTCCCCCAACTACTCTCTACGAGCAGTACTTC
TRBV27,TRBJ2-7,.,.,CASRKIDTGYEQYF,TGTGCCAGCAGAAAAATTGATACAGGGTACGAGCAGTACTTC
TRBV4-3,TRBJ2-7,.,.,CASSPEPGSGSYEQYF,TGCGCCAGCAGCCCGGAACCCGGTTCAGGCAGCTACGAGCAGTACTTC
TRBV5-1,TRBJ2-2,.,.,CASSLAEGSTGELFF,TGCGCCAGCAGCTTGGCCGAGGGCAGCACCGGGGAGCTGTTTTTT
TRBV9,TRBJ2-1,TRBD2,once,CASSVMTSSNEQFF,TGTGCCAGCAGCGTGATGACTAGCAGCAATGAGCAGTTCTTC
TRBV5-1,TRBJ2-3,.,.,CASRQADTQYF,TGCGCCAGCCGTCAGGCAGATACGCAGTATTTT
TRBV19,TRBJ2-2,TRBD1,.,CASSAFGDRVANTGELFF,TGTGCCAGTAGTGCCTTTGGGGACAGGGTCGCGAACACCGGGGAGCTGTTTTTT